This T cell receptor beta chain was sequenced in a study of T cells after yellow fever vaccination. Study-level points and caveats: The booster response re-showed most primary clones: roughly 97% CD4, approximately 86% CD8. In FACS-sorted repertoires, abundant clonotypes from the bulk population could appear as contaminants.

As regards this clonotype: Its specificity is not known.

The authors made TCR cDNA by 5'RACE template switching, adding a universal primer site and UMIs. TCRdb passed the 5' RACE reads through MiXCR, listing each CDR3 protein once. The repertoire has under 700,000 distinct CDR3 sequences, approximately 16% of them found once; the top ten carry roughly 17%. CDR3 size: 15 residues. J gave up 1 base and V 7 bases, and 7 bases lay outside the gene matches. Germline CDR1 MNHNS, CDR2 SASEGT. The source was PBMCs, collected less than 6 days after the first yellow fever vaccination. The sequence derives from a man between 18 and 35 years old who received the YFV17D yellow fever vaccine. The genes are TRBV6-1 and TRBJ1-1; 9 bases are a match to TRBD1. CDR3 bases: TGTGCCAGCACCTTACAGGGGGCAGGGAACACTGAAGCTTTCTTT. It translates to CASTLQGAGNTEAFF.